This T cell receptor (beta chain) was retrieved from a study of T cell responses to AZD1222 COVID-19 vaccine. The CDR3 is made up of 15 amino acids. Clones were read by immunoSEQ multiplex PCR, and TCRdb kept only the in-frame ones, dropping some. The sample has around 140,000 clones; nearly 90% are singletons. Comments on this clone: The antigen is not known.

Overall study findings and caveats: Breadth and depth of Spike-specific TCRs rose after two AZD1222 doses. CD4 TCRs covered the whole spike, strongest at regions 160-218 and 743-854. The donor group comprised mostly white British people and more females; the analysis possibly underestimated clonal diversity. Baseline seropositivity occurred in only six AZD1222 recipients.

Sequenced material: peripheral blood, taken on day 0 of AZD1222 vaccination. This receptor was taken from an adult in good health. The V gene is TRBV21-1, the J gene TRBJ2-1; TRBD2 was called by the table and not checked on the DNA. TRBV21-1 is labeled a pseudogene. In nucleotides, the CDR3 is TGTGCCAGCAGCTCCGGGACTAGCGGATACAATGAGCAGTTCTTC. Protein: CASSSGTSGYNEQFF.